The text below deals with one T cell receptor (beta chain). This specimen comes from a study of neoadjuvant anti-PD-1 for oral cavity cancer. Trimming cost V 1 base and J 9 bases, with 19 bases left between them. The CDR3 covers 16 residues. CDR1 and CDR2 from the germline V gene are MDHEN and SYDVKM. TCRdb keeps only in-frame clones here, not all; method: immunoSEQ multiplex PCR. The table includes some 15,000 clones, 60% to 70% detected once. Patients were newly diagnosed with stage II-IVA oral cavity squamous cell carcinoma without prior systemic or radiation treatment. PBMCs were not maintained or expanded in culture before analysis.

The sequence derives from a person aged 40 to 85 with oral cavity squamous cell carcinoma. This rearrangement joins TRBV28 to TRBJ2-1, with D possibly matching TRBD2 (6 bases). The sample in question was PBMCs, obtained before nivolumab (anti-PD-1) treatment. CDR3 bases: TGTGCCAGCAGTTTATTTGAGGGCGCGGGGAGGATTGAGCAGTTCTTC. Protein: CASSLFEGAGRIEQFF.